A selection of T cell receptor beta chains follows, all from one sample in a study of blood T cell repertoires in COVID-19. Assay used: immunoSEQ multiplex PCR; TCRdb lists only in-frame clones, some missing. The sample records around 180,000 clones, more than 80% being singletons. The sample taken for sequencing was PBMCs or T cells enriched from blood (not recorded which). These TCRs come from a man aged 50-60 years who had recovered from COVID-19. Both conserved end residues are part of each CDR3. Fields, in order: J gene, D gene, clone size, V gene, CDR3 DNA, CDR3 protein. A D gene is named only where the DNA matches it firmly. A row's size may be missing; if present it is once, few, many or a size class.

TRBJ2-1,-,-,TRBV7-3,TGTGCCAGCAGCTTATCCACCCCGGGGGATGCGGTGAGCTCTCGCAATGAGCAGTTCTTC,CASSLSTPGDAVSSRNEQFF
TRBJ1-2,TRBD1,-,TRBV9,TGTGCCAGCAGTGAGGGACAGGTCTATTATGGCTACACCTTC,CASSEGQVYYGYTF
TRBJ1-4,-,-,TRBV4-3,TGCGCCAGCAGCCAAGAGTATAATGAAAAACTGTTTTTT,CASSQEYNEKLFF
TRBJ1-1,-,-,TRBV28,TGTGCCAGCAGCGCTACGACAGAGAACACTGAAGCTTTCTTT,CASSATTENTEAFF
TRBJ1-1,-,-,TRBV7-6,TGTGCCAGCAGCCAGTACAGTCTCCAAAACACTGAAGCTTTCTTT,CASSQYSLQNTEAFF
TRBJ2-5,TRBD1,-,TRBV5-1,TGCGCCAGCAGCGGATTCGGGACAGGGGTAGAGACCCAGTACTTC,CASSGFGTGVETQYF
TRBJ2-1,-,-,TRBV5-1,TGCGCCAGCAGGTTGGGGTCGGTCTACCTCTACAATGAGCAGTTCTTC,CASRLGSVYLYNEQFF
TRBJ2-5,-,-,TRBV5-5,TGTGCCAGCAGCTCCAACCTTCCCGGGACAAAGCAAGAGACCCAGTACTTC,CASSSNLPGTKQETQYF
TRBJ2-3,TRBD2,-,TRBV7-8,TGTGCCAGCACCCGACAGCCCCGGGAGGTAGATACGCAGTATTTT,CASTRQPREVDTQYF
TRBJ1-1,-,-,TRBV11-2,TGTGCCAGCAGCTCCCGGACGGCGGGGTTGAACACTGAAGCTTTCTTT,CASSSRTAGLNTEAFF
TRBJ2-7,TRBD2,-,TRBV10-3,TGTGCCATTTCACCTGGACTAGCGGGGGGCGAGCAGTACTTC,CAISPGLAGGEQYF
TRBJ1-2,TRBD1,few,TRBV4-1,TGCGCCAGCAGCCAAGATCAGGGGGGACAGGGGGCGTTCGGCTACACCTTC,CASSQDQGGQGAFGYTF
TRBJ1-4,TRBD1,-,TRBV6-5,TGTGCCAGCAGAGAGGACAGGGGCCGGAATGAAAAACTGTTTTTT,CASREDRGRNEKLFF
TRBJ1-3,TRBD1,-,TRBV4-1,TGCGCCAGCAGCCAAAAACAGGGGGCGGCTGGAAACACCATATATTTT,CASSQKQGAAGNTIYF
TRBJ2-1,TRBD2,-,TRBV4-2,TGTGCCAGCAGCCACGGGACTAGCGGGGGCCGCTCCTACAATGAGCAGTTCTTC,CASSHGTSGGRSYNEQFF
TRBJ1-6,-,-,TRBV18,TGTGCCAGCTCACCGGGGGAGGTGCCGCGGTTCCCCCTCCACTTT,CASSPGEVPRFPLHF
TRBJ1-1,-,-,TRBV27,TGTGCCAGCAGTCCTTACTGGGGGGGTGAAGCTTTCTTT,CASSPYWGGEAFF
TRBJ2-7,-,-,TRBV2,TGTGCCAGCAGTGAAGCGCTTCCTATCTCATCACGGGGAATCTCCTACGAGCAGTACTTC,CASSEALPISSRGISYEQYF